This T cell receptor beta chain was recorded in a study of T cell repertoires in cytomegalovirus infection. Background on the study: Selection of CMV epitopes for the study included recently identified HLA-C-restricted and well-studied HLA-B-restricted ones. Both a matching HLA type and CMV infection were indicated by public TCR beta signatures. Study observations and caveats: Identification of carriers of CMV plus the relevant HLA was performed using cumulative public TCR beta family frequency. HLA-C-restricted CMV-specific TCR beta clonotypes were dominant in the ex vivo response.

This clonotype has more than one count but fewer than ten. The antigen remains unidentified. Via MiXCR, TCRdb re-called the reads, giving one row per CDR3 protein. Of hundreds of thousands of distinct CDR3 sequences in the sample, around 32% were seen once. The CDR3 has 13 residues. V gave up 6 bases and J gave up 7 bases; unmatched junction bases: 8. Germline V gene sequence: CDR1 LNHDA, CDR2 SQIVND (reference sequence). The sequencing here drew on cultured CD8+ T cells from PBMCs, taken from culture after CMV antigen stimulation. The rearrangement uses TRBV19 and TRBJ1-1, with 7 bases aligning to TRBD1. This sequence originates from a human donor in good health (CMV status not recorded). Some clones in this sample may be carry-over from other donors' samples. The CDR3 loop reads CASSLPWDSEAFF. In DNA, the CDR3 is TGTGCCAGTAGCTTGCCCTGGGACAGTGAAGCTTTCTTT. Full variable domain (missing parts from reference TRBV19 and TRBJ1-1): DGGITQSPKYLFRKEGQNVTLSCEQNLNHDAMYWYRQDPGQGLRLIYYSQIVNDFQKGDIAEGYSVSREKKESFPLTVTSAQKNPTAFYLCASSLPWDSEAFFGQGTRLTVV.